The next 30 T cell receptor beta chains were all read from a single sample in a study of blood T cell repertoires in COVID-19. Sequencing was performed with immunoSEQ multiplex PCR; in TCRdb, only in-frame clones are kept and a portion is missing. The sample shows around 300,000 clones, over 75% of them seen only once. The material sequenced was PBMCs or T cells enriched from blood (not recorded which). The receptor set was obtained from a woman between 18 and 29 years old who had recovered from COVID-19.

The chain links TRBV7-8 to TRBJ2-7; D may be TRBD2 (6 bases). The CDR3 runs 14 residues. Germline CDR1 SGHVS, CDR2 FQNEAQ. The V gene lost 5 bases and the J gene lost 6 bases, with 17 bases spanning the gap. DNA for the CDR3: TGTGCCAGCAGCCTAAGACTAGTCCGAGTCGAGCAGTACTTC. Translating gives CASSLRLVRVEQYF.

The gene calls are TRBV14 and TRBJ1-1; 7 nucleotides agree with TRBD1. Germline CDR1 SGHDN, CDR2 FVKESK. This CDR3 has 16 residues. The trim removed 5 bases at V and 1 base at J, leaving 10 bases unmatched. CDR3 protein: CASSYRTGAGNTEAFF. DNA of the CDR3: TGTGCCAGCAGCTACCGGACAGGCGCGGGGAACACTGAAGCTTTCTTT.

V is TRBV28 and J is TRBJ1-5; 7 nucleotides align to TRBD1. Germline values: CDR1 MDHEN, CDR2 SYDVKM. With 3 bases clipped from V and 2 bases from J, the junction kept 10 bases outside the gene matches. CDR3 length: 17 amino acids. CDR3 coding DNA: TGTGCCAGCAGTTTGGGCCCGACAGGGAAGGGCAATCAGCCCCAGCATTTT. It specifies CASSLGPTGKGNQPQHF.

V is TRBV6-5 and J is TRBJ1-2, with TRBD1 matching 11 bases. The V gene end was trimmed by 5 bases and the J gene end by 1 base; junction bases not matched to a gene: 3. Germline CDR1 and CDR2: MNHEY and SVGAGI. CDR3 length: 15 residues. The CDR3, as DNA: TGTGCCAGCAGTACGGGGACAGGGGGTAACTATGGCTACACCTTC. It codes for CASSTGTGGNYGYTF.

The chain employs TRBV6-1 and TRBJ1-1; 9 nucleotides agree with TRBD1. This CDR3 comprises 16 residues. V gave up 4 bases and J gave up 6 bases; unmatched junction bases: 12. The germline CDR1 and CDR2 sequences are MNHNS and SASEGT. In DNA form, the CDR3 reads TGTGCCAGCAGTGCCAACCCCACAGGGGGCGTCTCTGAAGCTTTCTTT. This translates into CASSANPTGGVSEAFF.

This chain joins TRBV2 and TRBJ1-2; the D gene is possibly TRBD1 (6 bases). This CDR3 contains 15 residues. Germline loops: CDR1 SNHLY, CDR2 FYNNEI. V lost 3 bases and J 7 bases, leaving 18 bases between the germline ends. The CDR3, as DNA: TGTGCCAGCAGTGATAGGGGGTATAGGTCCCGTGGCTACACCTTC. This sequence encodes CASSDRGYRSRGYTF. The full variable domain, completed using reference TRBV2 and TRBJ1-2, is EPEVTQTPSHQVTQMGQEVILRCVPISNHLYFYWYRQILGQKVEFLVSFYNNEISEKSEIFDDQFSVERPDGSNFTLKIRSTKLEDSAMYFCASSDRGYRSRGYTFGSGTRLTVV.

CDR3 amino acids: CAISGPGSGANVLTF. The CDR3 bases are TGTGCCATCAGTGGGCCAGGCTCCGGGGCCAACGTCCTGACTTTC. V gene TRBV10-3 combines with J gene TRBJ2-6; no firm D call. Germline lookup yields CDR1 ENHRY and CDR2 SYGVKD. This CDR3 spans 15 amino acids. Trimming took off 4 bases at V and 4 bases at J, with 11 bases between the two ends.

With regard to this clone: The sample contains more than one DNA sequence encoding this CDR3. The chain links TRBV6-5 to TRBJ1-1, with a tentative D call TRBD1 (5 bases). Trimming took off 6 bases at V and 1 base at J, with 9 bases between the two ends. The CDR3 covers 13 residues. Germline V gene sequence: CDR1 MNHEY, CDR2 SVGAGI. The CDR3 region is CASSKGQNTEAFF. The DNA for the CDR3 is TGTGCCAGCAGCAAGGGGCAGAACACTGAAGCTTTCTTT.

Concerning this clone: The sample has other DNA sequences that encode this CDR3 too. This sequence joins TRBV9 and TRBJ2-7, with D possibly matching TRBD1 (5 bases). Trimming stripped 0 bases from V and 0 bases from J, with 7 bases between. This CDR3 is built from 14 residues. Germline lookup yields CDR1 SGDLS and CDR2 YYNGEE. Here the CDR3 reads CASSVGDSSYEQYF. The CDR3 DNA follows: TGTGCCAGCAGCGTAGGTGACAGCTCCTACGAGCAGTACTTC.

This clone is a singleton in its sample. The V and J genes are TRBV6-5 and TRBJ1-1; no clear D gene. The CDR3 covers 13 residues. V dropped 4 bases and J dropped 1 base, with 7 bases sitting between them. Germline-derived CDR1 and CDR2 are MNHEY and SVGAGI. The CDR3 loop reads CASSFTSNTEAFF. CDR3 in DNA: TGTGCCAGCAGTTTTACATCGAACACTGAAGCTTTCTTT.

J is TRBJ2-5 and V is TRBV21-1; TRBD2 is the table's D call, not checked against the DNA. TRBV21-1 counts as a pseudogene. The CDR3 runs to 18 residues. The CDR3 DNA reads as TGTGCCAGCAGCACTAAAAGGGGACTAGCGGGGGGTGCGGAGACCCAGTACTTC. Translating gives CASSTKRGLAGGAETQYF.

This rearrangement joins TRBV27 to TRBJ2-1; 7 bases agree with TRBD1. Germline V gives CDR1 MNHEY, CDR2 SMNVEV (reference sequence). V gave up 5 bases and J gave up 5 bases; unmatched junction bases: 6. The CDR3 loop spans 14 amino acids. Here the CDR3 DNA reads TGTGCCAGCAGTCCCTGGGACAGTAACAATGAGCAGTTCTTC. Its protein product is CASSPWDSNNEQFF.

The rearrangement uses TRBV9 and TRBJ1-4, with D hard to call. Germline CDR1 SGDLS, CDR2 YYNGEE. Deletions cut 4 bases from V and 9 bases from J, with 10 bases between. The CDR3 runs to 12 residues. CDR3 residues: CASSPGNQKLFF. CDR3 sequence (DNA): TGTGCCAGCAGCCCCGGGAACCAAAAACTGTTTTTT.

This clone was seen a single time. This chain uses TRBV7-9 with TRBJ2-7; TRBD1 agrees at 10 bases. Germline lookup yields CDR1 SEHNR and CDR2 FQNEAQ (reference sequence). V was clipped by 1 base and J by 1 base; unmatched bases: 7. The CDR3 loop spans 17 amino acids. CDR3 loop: CASSLGTGQGESYEQYF. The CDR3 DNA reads TGTGCCAGCAGCTTAGGGACCGGACAGGGGGAATCCTACGAGCAGTACTTC. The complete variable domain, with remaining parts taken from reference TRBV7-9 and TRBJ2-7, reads DTGVSQNPRHKITKRGQNVTFRCDPISEHNRLYWYRQTLGQGPEFLTYFQNEAQLEKSRLLSDRFSAERPKGSFSTLEIQRTEQGDSAMYLCASSLGTGQGESYEQYFGPGTRLTVT.

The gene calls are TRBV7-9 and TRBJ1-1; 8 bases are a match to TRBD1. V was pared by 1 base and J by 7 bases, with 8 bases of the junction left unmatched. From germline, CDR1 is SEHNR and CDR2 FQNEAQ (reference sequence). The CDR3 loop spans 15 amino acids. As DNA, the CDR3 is TGTGCCAGCAGCTTAGATGGGACAGGCCAGAGTGAAGCTTTCTTT. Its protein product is CASSLDGTGQSEAFF. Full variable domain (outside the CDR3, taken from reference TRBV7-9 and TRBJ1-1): DTGVSQNPRHKITKRGQNVTFRCDPISEHNRLYWYRQTLGQGPEFLTYFQNEAQLEKSRLLSDRFSAERPKGSFSTLEIQRTEQGDSAMYLCASSLDGTGQSEAFFGQGTRLTVV.

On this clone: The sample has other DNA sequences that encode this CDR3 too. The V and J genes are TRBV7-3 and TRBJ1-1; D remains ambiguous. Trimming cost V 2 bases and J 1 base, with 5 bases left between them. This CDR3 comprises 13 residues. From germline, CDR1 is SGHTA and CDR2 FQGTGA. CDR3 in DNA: TGTGCCAGCAGCTTAGGGAGGAACACTGAAGCTTTCTTT. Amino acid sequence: CASSLGRNTEAFF.

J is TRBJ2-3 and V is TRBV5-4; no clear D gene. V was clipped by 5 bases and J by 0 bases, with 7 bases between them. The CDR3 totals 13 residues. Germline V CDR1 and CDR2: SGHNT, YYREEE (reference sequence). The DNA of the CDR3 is TGTGCCAGCAGGACAACAAGCACAGATACGCAGTATTTT. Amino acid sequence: CASRTTSTDTQYF.

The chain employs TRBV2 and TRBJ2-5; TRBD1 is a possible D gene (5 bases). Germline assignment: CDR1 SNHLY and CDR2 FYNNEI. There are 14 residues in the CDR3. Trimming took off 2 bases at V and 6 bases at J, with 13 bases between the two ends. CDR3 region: CASSERFGAKTQYF. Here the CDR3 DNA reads TGTGCCAGCAGTGAACGGTTTGGGGCCAAGACCCAGTACTTC.

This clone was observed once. The CDR3 protein is CASSPSGLAGKETQYF. DNA for the CDR3: TGTGCCAGCAGTCCGTCTGGGCTAGCGGGGAAAGAGACCCAGTACTTC. This rearrangement joins TRBV2 to TRBJ2-5, with 9 positions matching TRBD2. The CDR3 extends over 16 amino acids. Germline V gives CDR1 SNHLY, CDR2 FYNNEI. The trim removed 5 bases at V and 3 bases at J, leaving 10 bases unmatched.

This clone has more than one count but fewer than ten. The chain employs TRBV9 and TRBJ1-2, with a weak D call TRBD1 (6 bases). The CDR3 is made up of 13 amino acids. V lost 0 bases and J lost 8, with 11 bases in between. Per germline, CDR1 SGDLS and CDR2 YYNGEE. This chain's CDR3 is CASSVGTGRGYTF. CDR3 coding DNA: TGTGCCAGCAGCGTAGGAACAGGGAGAGGCTACACCTTC. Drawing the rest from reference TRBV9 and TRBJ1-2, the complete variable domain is DSGVTQTPKHLITATGQRVTLRCSPRSGDLSVYWYQQSLDQGLQFLIQYYNGEERAKGNILERFSAQQFPDLHSELNLSSLELGDSALYFCASSVGTGRGYTFGSGTRLTVV.

DNA of the CDR3: TGTGCCAGTAAGAATGGGGGGAACCGGCGTGAAAAACTGTTTTTT. Protein product: CASKNGGNRREKLFF. This chain connects TRBV19 to TRBJ1-4, with D tentatively TRBD1 (5 bases). Germline-derived CDR1 and CDR2 are LNHDA and SQIVND (reference sequence). The CDR3 extends over 15 amino acids. Trimming removed 7 bases from V and 7 bases from J, with 19 bases in between. The whole variable domain, filled in from reference TRBV19 and TRBJ1-4, reads DGGITQSPKYLFRKEGQNVTLSCEQNLNHDAMYWYRQDPGQGLRLIYYSQIVNDFQKGDIAEGYSVSREKKESFPLTVTSAQKNPTAFYLCASKNGGNRREKLFFGSGTQLSVL.

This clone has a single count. CDR3 loop: CASSVGGDRRSYEQYF. For the CDR3, the DNA is TGTGCCAGCAGCGTAGGAGGGGACAGACGATCCTACGAGCAGTACTTC. The chain has TRBV9 and TRBJ2-7; TRBD1 agrees at 7 bases. The germline CDR1 and CDR2 sequences are SGDLS and YYNGEE. V gave up 0 bases and J gave up 1 base; unmatched junction bases: 7. The CDR3 covers 16 residues. Combining the CDR3 with reference TRBV9 and TRBJ2-7 gives the whole variable domain DSGVTQTPKHLITATGQRVTLRCSPRSGDLSVYWYQQSLDQGLQFLIQYYNGEERAKGNILERFSAQQFPDLHSELNLSSLELGDSALYFCASSVGGDRRSYEQYFGPGTRLTVT.

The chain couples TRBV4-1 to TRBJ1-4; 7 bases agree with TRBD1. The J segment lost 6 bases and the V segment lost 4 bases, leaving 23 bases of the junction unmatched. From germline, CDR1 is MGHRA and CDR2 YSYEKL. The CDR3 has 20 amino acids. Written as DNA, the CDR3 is TGCGCCAGCAGCCCCTCAAGAGTAGGGGGCGTCAGAGATAGGGATGAAAAACTGTTTTTT. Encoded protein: CASSPSRVGGVRDRDEKLFF.

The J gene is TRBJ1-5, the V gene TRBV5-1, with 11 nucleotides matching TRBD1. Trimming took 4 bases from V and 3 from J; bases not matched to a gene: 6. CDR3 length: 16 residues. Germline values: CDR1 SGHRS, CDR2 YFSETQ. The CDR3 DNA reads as TGCGCCAGCAGCCACGGACAGGGGGCTTACAATCAGCCCCAGCATTTT. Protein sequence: CASSHGQGAYNQPQHF.

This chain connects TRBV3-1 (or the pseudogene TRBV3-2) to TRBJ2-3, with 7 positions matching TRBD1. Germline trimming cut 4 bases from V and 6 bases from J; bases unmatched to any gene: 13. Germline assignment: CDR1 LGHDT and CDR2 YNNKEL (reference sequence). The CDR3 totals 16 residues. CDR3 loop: CASSPDREPPWDTQYF. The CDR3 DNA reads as TGTGCCAGCAGCCCAGACAGGGAACCTCCTTGGGATACGCAGTATTTT.

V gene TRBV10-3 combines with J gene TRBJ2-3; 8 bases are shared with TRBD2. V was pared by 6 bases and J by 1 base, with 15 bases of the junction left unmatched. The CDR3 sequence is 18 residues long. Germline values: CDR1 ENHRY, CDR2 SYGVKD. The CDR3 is CAISSAGGPPRGTDTQYF. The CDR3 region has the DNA TGTGCCATCAGCTCCGCGGGGGGACCTCCCCGGGGCACAGATACGCAGTATTTT.

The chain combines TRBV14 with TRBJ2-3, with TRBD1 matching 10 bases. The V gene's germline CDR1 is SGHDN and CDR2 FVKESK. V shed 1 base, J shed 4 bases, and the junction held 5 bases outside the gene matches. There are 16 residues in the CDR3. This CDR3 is CASSQGDRGLSDTQYF. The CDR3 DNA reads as TGTGCCAGCAGCCAAGGGGACAGGGGTTTATCAGATACGCAGTATTTT.

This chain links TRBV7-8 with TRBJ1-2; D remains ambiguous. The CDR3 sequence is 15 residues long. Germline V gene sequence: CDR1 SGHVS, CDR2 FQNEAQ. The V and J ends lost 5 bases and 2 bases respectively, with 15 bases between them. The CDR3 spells CASSPNFAENYGYTF. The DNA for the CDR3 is TGTGCCAGCAGCCCAAATTTCGCAGAAAACTATGGCTACACCTTC. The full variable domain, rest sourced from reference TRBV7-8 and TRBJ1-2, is GAGVSQSPRYKVAKRGQDVALRCDPISGHVSLFWYQQALGQGPEFLTYFQNEAQLDKSGLPSDRFFAERPEGSVSTLKIQRTQQEDSAVYLCASSPNFAENYGYTFGSGTRLTVV.

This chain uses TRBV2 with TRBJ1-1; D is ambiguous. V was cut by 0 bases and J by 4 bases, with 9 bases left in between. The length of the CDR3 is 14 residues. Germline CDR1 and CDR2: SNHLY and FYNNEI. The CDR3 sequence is CASSEARLGTEAFF. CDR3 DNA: TGTGCCAGCAGTGAAGCCCGACTTGGCACTGAAGCTTTCTTT.

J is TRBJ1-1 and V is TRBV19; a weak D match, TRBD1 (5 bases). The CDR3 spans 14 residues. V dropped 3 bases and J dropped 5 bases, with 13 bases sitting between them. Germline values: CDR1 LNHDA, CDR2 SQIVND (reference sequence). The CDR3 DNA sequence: TGTGCCAGTAGTATTCTTGCGGGGGTTACTGAAGCTTTCTTT. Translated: CASSILAGVTEAFF.